The rows below give T cell receptor beta chains drawn from one sample of a study of tumor-infiltrating lymphocytes in localized non-small cell lung cancer. Generated by immunoSEQ multiplex PCR, the TCRdb table keeps only in-frame clones and is missing some. The top ten hold 4.3% of the sample, which has some 15,000 clones, approximately 73% seen once. The sequenced material came from lung tumor tissue. These receptor sequences come from a human donor with non-small cell lung cancer. The CDR3 runs from the conserved cysteine through the conserved F or W. The D gene is left open where the match is weak. Part of the rows lack a size; the others show once, few, many or a class for expanded clones.

D	size	V	J	CDR3	DNA
-	-	TRBV29-1	TRBJ1-1	CSVYEPGAVTEAFF	TGCAGCGTTTATGAGCCAGGGGCGGTCACTGAAGCTTTCTTT
-	-	TRBV10-2	TRBJ1-5	CASSEFRGGNQPQHF	TGCGCCAGCAGTGAGTTCCGGGGGGGCAATCAGCCCCAGCATTTT
-	-	TRBV11-2	TRBJ1-5	CASSLGINSNQPQHF	TGTGCCAGCAGCTTAGGTATCAATAGCAATCAGCCCCAGCATTTT
-	-	TRBV2	TRBJ1-1	CASSERGGDTEAFF	TGTGCCAGCAGTGAAAGGGGGGGGGACACTGAAGCTTTCTTT
-	-	TRBV9	TRBJ1-3	CASSARHFSGNTIYF	TGTGCCAGCAGCGCCCGGCACTTCTCTGGAAACACCATATATTTT
-	-	TRBV5-4	TRBJ2-5	CASSWDWDSQETQYF	TGTGCCAGCAGCTGGGATTGGGACTCGCAAGAGACCCAGTACTTC
TRBD1	few	TRBV19	TRBJ1-1	CASTGQLGTEAFF	TGTGCCAGTACGGGACAGCTGGGCACTGAAGCTTTCTTT
TRBD2	-	TRBV28	TRBJ2-7	CASKTSGIHYEQYF	TGTGCCAGCAAAACTAGCGGGATTCACTACGAGCAGTACTTC
-	-	TRBV6-1	TRBJ1-5	CASSSNVVNQPQHF	TGTGCCAGCAGTTCGAATGTAGTCAATCAGCCCCAGCATTTT
-	-	TRBV10-3	TRBJ1-3	CAISEQGGNTIYF	TGTGCCATCAGTGAACAGGGTGGAAACACCATATATTTT
TRBD2	once	TRBV7-2	TRBJ2-1	CASSQKREGLEQFF	TGTGCCAGCAGCCAAAAGCGGGAGGGCCTTGAGCAGTTCTTC
TRBD2	few	TRBV5-4	TRBJ2-2	CASSLDQRGTGELFF	TGTGCCAGCAGCTTGGATCAGCGGGGCACCGGGGAGCTGTTTTTT
TRBD1	-	TRBV6-6	TRBJ1-5	CASSFRQGGKNQPQHF	TGTGCCAGCAGTTTCCGACAGGGCGGTAAAAATCAGCCCCAGCATTTT
-	-	TRBV4-2	TRBJ1-2	CASSQVGVDGYTF	TGTGCCAGCAGCCAAGTAGGCGTCGATGGCTACACCTTC
-	-	TRBV28	TRBJ1-5	CASSFRGLNQPQHF	TGTGCCAGCAGTTTCCGGGGACTGAATCAGCCCCAGCATTTT
-	-	TRBV7-3	TRBJ1-1	CASSSKLRGPLRTEAFF	TGTGCCAGCAGCTCAAAATTGAGAGGGCCCCTCAGAACTGAAGCTTTCTTT
-	-	TRBV6-1	TRBJ1-2	CASSEPQGGSYTF	TGTGCCAGCAGTGAACCACAGGGCGGTAGCTACACCTTC
-	medium-sized	TRBV27	TRBJ2-7	CASSFRATPYEQYF	TGTGCCAGCAGTTTCAGGGCAACCCCCTACGAGCAGTACTTC
TRBD2	-	TRBV7-9	TRBJ2-7	CASSPGRSSYEQYF	TGTGCCAGCAGCCCCGGGAGGAGCTCCTACGAGCAGTACTTC
-	-	TRBV18	TRBJ2-5	CASSPPGRQETQYF	TGTGCCAGCTCACCACCGGGGAGACAAGAGACCCAGTACTTC
-	-	TRBV9	TRBJ2-3	CASSAIQGQDTQYF	TGTGCCAGCAGCGCGATACAGGGCCAAGATACGCAGTATTTT
TRBD1	-	TRBV28	TRBJ2-7	CASSFGTGSSYEQYF	TGTGCCAGCAGTTTTGGGACAGGGTCCTCCTACGAGCAGTACTTC
-	-	TRBV28	TRBJ1-2	CAHSQWERFGYTF	TGTGCCCACAGCCAGTGGGAGCGGTTTGGCTACACCTTC
-	-	TRBV9	TRBJ2-2	CASSVAGGELFF	TGTGCCAGCAGCGTAGCCGGGGGGGAGCTGTTTTTT
TRBD1	-	TRBV13	TRBJ1-2	CASTTGNRGSNGYTF	TGTGCCAGCACTACTGGGAACAGGGGATCGAACGGCTACACCTTC
-	medium-sized	TRBV18	TRBJ1-2	CASSPQDTDGYTF	TGTGCCAGCTCACCGCAAGACACGGATGGCTACACCTTC
TRBD1	-	TRBV5-1	TRBJ1-4	CASSMETGAGEKLFF	TGCGCCAGCAGCATGGAGACAGGGGCTGGTGAAAAACTGTTTTTT
-	-	TRBV28	TRBJ1-5	CASSFRGLNQPQHF	TGTGCCAGCAGTTTCAGAGGTCTTAATCAGCCCCAGCATTTT
TRBD1	-	TRBV28	TRBJ2-7	CASSSIGQGANEQYF	TGTGCCAGCAGTTCTATCGGACAGGGGGCAAACGAGCAGTACTTC